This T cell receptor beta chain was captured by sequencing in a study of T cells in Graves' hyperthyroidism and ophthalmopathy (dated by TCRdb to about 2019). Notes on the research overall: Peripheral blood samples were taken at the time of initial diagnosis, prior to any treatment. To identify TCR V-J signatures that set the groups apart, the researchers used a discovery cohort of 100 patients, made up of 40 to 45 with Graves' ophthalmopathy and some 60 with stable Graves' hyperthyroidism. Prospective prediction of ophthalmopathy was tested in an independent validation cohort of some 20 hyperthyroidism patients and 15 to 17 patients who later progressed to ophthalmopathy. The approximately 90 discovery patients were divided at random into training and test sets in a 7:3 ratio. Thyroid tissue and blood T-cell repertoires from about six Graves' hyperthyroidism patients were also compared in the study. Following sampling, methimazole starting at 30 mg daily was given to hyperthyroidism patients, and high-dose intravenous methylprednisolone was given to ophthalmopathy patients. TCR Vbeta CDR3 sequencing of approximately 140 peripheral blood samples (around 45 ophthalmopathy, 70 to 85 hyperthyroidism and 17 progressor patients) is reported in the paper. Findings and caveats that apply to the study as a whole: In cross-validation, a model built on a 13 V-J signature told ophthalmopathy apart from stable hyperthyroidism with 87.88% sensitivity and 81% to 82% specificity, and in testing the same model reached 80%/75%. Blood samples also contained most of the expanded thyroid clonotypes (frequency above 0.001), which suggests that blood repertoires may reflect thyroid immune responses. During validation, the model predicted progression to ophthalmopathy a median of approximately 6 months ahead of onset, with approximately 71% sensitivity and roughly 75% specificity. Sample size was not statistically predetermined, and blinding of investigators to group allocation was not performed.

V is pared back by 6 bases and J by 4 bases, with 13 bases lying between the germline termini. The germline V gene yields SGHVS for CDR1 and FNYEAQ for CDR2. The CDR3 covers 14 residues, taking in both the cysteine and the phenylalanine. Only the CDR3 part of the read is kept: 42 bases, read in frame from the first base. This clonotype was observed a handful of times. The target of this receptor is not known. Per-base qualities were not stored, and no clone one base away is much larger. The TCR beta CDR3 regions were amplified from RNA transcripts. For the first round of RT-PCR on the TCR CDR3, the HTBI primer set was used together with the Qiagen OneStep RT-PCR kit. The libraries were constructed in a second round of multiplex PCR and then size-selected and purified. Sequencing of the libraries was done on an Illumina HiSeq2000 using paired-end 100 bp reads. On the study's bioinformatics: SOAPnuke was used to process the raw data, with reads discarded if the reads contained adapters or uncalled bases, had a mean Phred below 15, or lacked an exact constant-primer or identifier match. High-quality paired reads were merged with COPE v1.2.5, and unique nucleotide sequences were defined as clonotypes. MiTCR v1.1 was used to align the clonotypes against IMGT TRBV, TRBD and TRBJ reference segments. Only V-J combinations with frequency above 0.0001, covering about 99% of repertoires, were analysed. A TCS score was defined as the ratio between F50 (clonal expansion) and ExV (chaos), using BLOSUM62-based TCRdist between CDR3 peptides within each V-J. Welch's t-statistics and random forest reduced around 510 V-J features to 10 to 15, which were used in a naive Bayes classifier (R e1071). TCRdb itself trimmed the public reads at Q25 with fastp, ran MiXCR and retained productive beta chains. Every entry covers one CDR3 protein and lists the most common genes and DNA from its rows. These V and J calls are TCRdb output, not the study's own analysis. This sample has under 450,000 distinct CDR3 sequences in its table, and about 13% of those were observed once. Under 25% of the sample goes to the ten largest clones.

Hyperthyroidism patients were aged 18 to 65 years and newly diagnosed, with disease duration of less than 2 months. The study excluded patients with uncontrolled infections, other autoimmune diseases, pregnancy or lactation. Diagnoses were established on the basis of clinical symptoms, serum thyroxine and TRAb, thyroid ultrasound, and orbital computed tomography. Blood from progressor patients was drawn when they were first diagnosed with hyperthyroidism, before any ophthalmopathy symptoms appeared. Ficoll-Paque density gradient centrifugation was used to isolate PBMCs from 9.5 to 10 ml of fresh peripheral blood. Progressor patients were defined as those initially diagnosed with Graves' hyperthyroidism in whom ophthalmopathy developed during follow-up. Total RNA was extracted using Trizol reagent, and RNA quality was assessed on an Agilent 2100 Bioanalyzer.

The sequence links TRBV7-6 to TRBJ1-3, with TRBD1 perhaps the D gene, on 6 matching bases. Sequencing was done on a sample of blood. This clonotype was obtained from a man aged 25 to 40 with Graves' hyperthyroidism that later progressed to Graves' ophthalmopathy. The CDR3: CASSKWDKGNTIYF. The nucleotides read TGTGCCAGCAGTAAGTGGGACAAAGGAAACACCATATATTTT.